This T cell receptor beta chain was sequenced in a study of vaccination effects on CD4 cells after COVID-19. At the level of the study: Sampling of a couple of convalescent patients took place 16 days and one week prior to vaccination. Study findings and constraints: New vaccine-induced clones dominated convalescents' post-vaccine spike-reactive clones. Both infection-induced and vaccine-induced clones contracted markedly at late post-vaccination timepoints.

Remarks on this clone: Its antigen remains unidentified.

Libraries were prepared by immunoSEQ multiplex PCR; TCRdb keeps only in-frame clonotypes and omits some of them. The sample lists 26,000 or so clones, more than 75% occurring once. Before any sequencing was done, the ViraFEST assay used viral peptide pools to expand antigen-specific CD4+ T cells. The culture ran for 9 to 11 days, and then CD4+ T cells were isolated. This person caught SARS-CoV-2 sometime from March to December 2020, and PCR testing confirmed the infection. Germline V gene lookup returns CDR1 MDHEN and CDR2 SYDVKM. The CDR3 covers 16 residues. The V and J ends lost 2 bases and 3 bases respectively, with 17 bases between them.

The V call is TRBV28, the J call TRBJ2-7; D might be TRBD1 (8 bases). The clonotype comes from a human donor who had a prior SARS-CoV-2 infection. This material consisted of CD4+ T cells from PBMCs cultured with HCoV-NL63 spike peptides, taken before COVID-19 vaccination. In nucleotides, the CDR3 is TGTGCCAGCAGTTTAACAGGGGGGGCGGGATACTACGAGCAGTACTTC. Translated, it gives CASSLTGGAGYYEQYF. The entire variable domain, with the rest obtained from reference TRBV28 and TRBJ2-7, is as follows: DVKVTQSSRYLVKRTGEKVFLECVQDMDHENMFWYRQDPGLGLRLIYFSYDVKMKEKGDIPEGYSVSREKKERFSLILESASTNQTSMYLCASSLTGGAGYYEQYFGPGTRLTVT.